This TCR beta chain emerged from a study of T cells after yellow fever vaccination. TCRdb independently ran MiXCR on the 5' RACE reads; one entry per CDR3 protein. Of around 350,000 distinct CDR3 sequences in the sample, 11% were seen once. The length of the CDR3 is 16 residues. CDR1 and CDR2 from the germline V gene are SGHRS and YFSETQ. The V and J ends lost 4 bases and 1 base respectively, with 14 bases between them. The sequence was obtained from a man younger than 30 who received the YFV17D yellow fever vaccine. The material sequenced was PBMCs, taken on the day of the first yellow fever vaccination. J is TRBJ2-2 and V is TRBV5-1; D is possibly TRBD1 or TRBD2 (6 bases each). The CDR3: CASSILGGQNTGELFF. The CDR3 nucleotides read TGCGCCAGCAGCATACTCGGGGGCCAGAACACCGGGGAGCTGTTTTTT. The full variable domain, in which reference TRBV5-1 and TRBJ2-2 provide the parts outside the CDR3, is KAGVTQTPRYLIKTRGQQVTLSCSPISGHRSVSWYQQTPGQGLQFLFEYFSETQRNKGNFPGRFSGRQFSNSRSEMNVSTLELGDSALYLCASSILGGQNTGELFFGEGSRLTVL.